The next 26 T cell receptor beta chains were all read from a single sample in a study of T cells in Graves' hyperthyroidism and ophthalmopathy. TCR beta CDR3 regions were amplified from RNA. HTBI primers were the set used in a first-round RT-PCR of the TCR CDR3. TCRdb itself ran the multiplex PCR reads through MiXCR, one entry per CDR3 protein. The table records roughly 640,000 distinct CDR3 sequences, around 16% of them present only once. The sample was blood. Receptor source: a woman in her thirties or forties with Graves' ophthalmopathy.

Ten or more counts support this clonotype. CDR3 in DNA: TGTGCCAGCAGCAATTCGCGCGGGGGGGCGACAGATACGCAGTATTTT. It specifies CASSNSRGGATDTQYF. The chain carries TRBV12-3 or TRBV12-4 and TRBJ2-3; 9 bases line up with TRBD2. The CDR3 is 16 residues long. V lost 6 bases, J lost 3 bases, and 10 bases stayed unmatched.

This clonotype has ten or more counts. The chain joins TRBV9 to TRBJ2-1, with TRBD1 matching over 7 bases. Germline V gene lookup returns CDR1 SGDLS and CDR2 YYNGEE. Trimming cost V 0 bases and J 7 bases; bases outside gene matches: 10. The CDR3 has 16 residues. CDR3 protein: CASSVAGDRVRNEQFF. The CDR3 DNA sequence: TGTGCCAGCAGCGTAGCTGGAGACAGGGTACGGAATGAGCAGTTCTTC. Complete variable domain (other parts from reference TRBV9 and TRBJ2-1): DSGVTQTPKHLITATGQRVTLRCSPRSGDLSVYWYQQSLDQGLQFLIQYYNGEERAKGNILERFSAQQFPDLHSELNLSSLELGDSALYFCASSVAGDRVRNEQFFGPGTRLTVL.

Regarding this clonotype: This may come from a read error, since a much larger clone is one base off. The DNA for the CDR3 is TGTGCCAGCAGCTCCCCGGGAGACACCATATATTTT. It specifies CASSSPGDTIYF. This rearrangement joins TRBV3-1 to TRBJ1-3, with no clear D. Germline CDR1 and CDR2: LGHDT and YNNKEL (reference sequence). The V and J ends lost 5 bases and 8 bases respectively, with 10 bases between them. The CDR3 loop spans 12 amino acids. The whole variable domain, filled in from reference TRBV3-1 and TRBJ1-3, reads DTAVSQTPKYLVTQMGNDKSIKCEQNLGHDTMYWYKQDSKKFLKIMFSYNNKELIINETVPNRFSPKSPDKAHLNLHINSLELGDSAVYFCASSSPGDTIYFGEGSWLTVV.

This CDR3 is CASSPRESGNEQFF. In nucleotides, the CDR3 is TGTGCCAGCAGCCCACGGGAGTCAGGGAATGAGCAGTTCTTC. The chain carries TRBV9 and TRBJ2-1; TRBD2 might be the D (6 bases). Looked up from germline, CDR1 is SGDLS and CDR2 is YYNGEE. The CDR3 runs 14 residues. The V gene lost 4 bases and the J gene lost 7 bases, with 15 bases spanning the gap.

J is TRBJ2-7 and V is TRBV18, with D perhaps TRBD2 (6 bases). The CDR3 has 14 residues. Germline V lookup: CDR1 KGHSH, CDR2 LQKENI. V lost 8 bases to trimming and J lost 3 bases, with 17 bases between them. CDR3 amino acids: CASRTGGYGYEQYF. In nucleotides, the CDR3 is TGTGCCAGCCGGACCGGGGGTTACGGCTACGAGCAGTACTTC.

This clonotype was seen only a few times. The chain joins TRBV6-1 to TRBJ1-5, with TRBD1 matching over 7 bases. V lost 5 bases to trimming and J lost 6 bases; unmatched junction nucleotides: 7. Germline V gene data show CDR1 as MNHNS and CDR2 as SASEGT. There are 14 residues in the CDR3. Written as DNA, the CDR3 is TGTGCCAGCAGTCCGCGACAGGGACTTCAGCCCCAGCATTTT. Its translation is CASSPRQGLQPQHF.

The chain combines TRBV19 with TRBJ1-5; D remains ambiguous. The V end lost 8 bases, the J end lost 0 bases, and 14 bases lay between the germline ends. Germline V gene sequence: CDR1 LNHDA, CDR2 SQIVND (reference sequence). This CDR3 comprises 15 residues. CDR3 amino acids: CASQPDDNSNQPQHF. The CDR3 nucleotides are TGTGCCAGTCAACCTGATGACAATAGCAATCAGCCCCAGCATTTT. The full variable domain, in which reference TRBV19 and TRBJ1-5 provide the parts outside the CDR3, is DGGITQSPKYLFRKEGQNVTLSCEQNLNHDAMYWYRQDPGQGLRLIYYSQIVNDFQKGDIAEGYSVSREKKESFPLTVTSAQKNPTAFYLCASQPDDNSNQPQHFGDGTRLSIL.

CDR3 DNA sequence: TGTGCCACCAGCAGCGGGACCCCGCTAGAGACCCAGTACTTC. Its protein is CATSSGTPLETQYF. The chain recombines TRBV15 with TRBJ2-5; D possibly matches TRBD1 or TRBD2 (5 bases each). V was clipped by 3 bases and J by 4 bases, with 12 bases between them. The germline CDR1 and CDR2 sequences are LNHNV and YYDKDF (reference sequence). The CDR3 runs to 14 residues.

This clonotype was observed many times. V gene TRBV5-1 combines with J gene TRBJ1-2, with no clear D. In germline, CDR1 is SGHRS, CDR2 YFSETQ. The length of the CDR3 is 14 residues. Trimming took 1 base from V and 5 from J, leaving 12 bases between them. The CDR3 DNA is TGCGCCAGCAGCTTGACCGAATCTGGATATGGCTACACCTTC. This sequence encodes CASSLTESGYGYTF. Using reference TRBV5-1 and TRBJ1-2 for the parts outside the CDR3, the full variable domain is KAGVTQTPRYLIKTRGQQVTLSCSPISGHRSVSWYQQTPGQGLQFLFEYFSETQRNKGNFPGRFSGRQFSNSRSEMNVSTLELGDSALYLCASSLTESGYGYTFGSGTRLTVV.

This clonotype showed up many times. The rearrangement uses TRBV7-9 and TRBJ2-7, with a tentative D call TRBD1 (5 bases). CDR1 and CDR2 from the germline V gene are SEHNR and FQNEAQ (reference sequence). This CDR3 is built from 13 residues. The V end was cut by 8 bases, the J end by 3 bases, with 14 bases between. CDR3 loop: CASRRGLHYEQYF. The CDR3 region has the DNA TGTGCCAGCCGTAGGGGTTTGCACTACGAGCAGTACTTC.

This clonotype came up a few times. The V and J genes are TRBV19 and TRBJ2-5; weak D call: TRBD1 (6 bases). This CDR3 is built from 15 residues. The germline gives CDR1 LNHDA, CDR2 SQIVND (reference sequence). V lost 7 bases and J 3 bases, leaving 18 bases between the germline ends. The chain's CDR3 is CASMGEGDGKETQYF. CDR3 in DNA: TGTGCCAGTATGGGTGAGGGGGACGGAAAAGAGACCCAGTACTTC.

This CDR3 is CASSWLVGSQETQYF. In DNA, the CDR3 is TGTGCCAGCAGCTGGCTCGTGGGTTCCCAAGAGACCCAGTACTTC. This chain connects TRBV7-2 to TRBJ2-5; D not resolved. This CDR3 has 15 residues. V lost 4 bases to trimming and J lost 1 base, with 13 bases between them. CDR1 is SGHTA, CDR2 FQGNSA, per germline.

This clonotype was seen ten or more times. The gene calls are TRBV3-1 and TRBJ2-3; D unresolved. The germline V and J ends were trimmed by 3 bases and 9 bases, with 22 bases remaining between them. Germline V CDR1 and CDR2: LGHDT, YNNKEL (reference sequence). The CDR3 runs 16 residues. CDR3 protein: CASSHRRLILVETQYF. The CDR3, as DNA: TGTGCCAGCAGCCACAGAAGATTAATTTTAGTCGAAACGCAGTATTTT.

This clonotype was seen ten or more times. The chain employs TRBV7-9 and TRBJ1-4; D is uncertain. Germline V CDR1 and CDR2: SEHNR, FQNEAQ (reference sequence). CDR3 length: 14 residues. V was cut by 7 bases and J by 0 bases, with 9 bases left in between. The CDR3: CASTGGTTNEKLFF. CDR3 coding DNA: TGTGCCAGCACAGGAGGGACAACTAATGAAAAACTGTTTTTT.

J is TRBJ2-3 and V is TRBV20-1, with a tentative D call TRBD2 (6 bases). Germline V gives CDR1 DFQATT, CDR2 SNEGSKA (reference sequence). There are 12 residues in the CDR3. Trimming removed 4 bases at V and 6 bases at J, with 11 bases between. The CDR3 coding sequence is TGCAGTGCTACCGGGAGATGGGATACGCAGTATTTT. Protein: CSATGRWDTQYF.

This clonotype was detected a few times. CDR3 DNA: TGTGCCAGTAGTATGCCCGGGACAGGGGTCTACGAGCAGTACTTC. It encodes CASSMPGTGVYEQYF. This sequence joins TRBV19 and TRBJ2-7; 10 bases match TRBD1. Germline loops: CDR1 LNHDA, CDR2 SQIVND (reference sequence). The ends lost 3 bases at V and 3 bases at J; junction bases unmatched: 5. This CDR3 comprises 15 residues.

This clonotype was observed many times. V usage is TRBV6-1 and J usage is TRBJ2-7; 8 nucleotides line up with TRBD1. The germline V gene has CDR1 MNHNS and CDR2 SASEGT. V gave up 6 bases and J gave up 4 bases; unmatched junction bases: 14. CDR3 size: 16 residues. The CDR3 bases are TGTGCCAGCAGACCCTATCAGGGGGACAGGTTATACGAGCAGTACTTC. Amino acids: CASRPYQGDRLYEQYF.

At least ten counts were recorded for this clonotype. Here the CDR3 reads CASSWEETEAFF. The CDR3 coding sequence is TGTGCCAGCTCATGGGAGGAAACTGAAGCTTTCTTT. This chain uses TRBV18 with TRBJ1-1; D is ambiguous. Germline-derived CDR1 and CDR2 are KGHSH and LQKENI. This CDR3 spans 12 amino acids. V was cut by 5 bases and J by 5 bases, with 9 bases left in between.

This clonotype was found many times. V usage is TRBV5-6 and J usage is TRBJ2-3, with 12 bases fitting TRBD2. Germline V gives CDR1 SGHDT, CDR2 YYEEEE. The trim removed 4 bases at V and 4 bases at J, leaving 4 bases unmatched. CDR3 length: 15 residues. In DNA, the CDR3 is TGTGCCAGCAGCCCGACTAGCGGGAGTGCAGATACGCAGTATTTT. Protein sequence: CASSPTSGSADTQYF.

Concerning this clonotype: Being one base from a much bigger clone, this may be a read error. The V gene is TRBV3-1, the J gene TRBJ1-1; the match to TRBD1 covers 8 bases. The CDR3 is made up of 13 amino acids. Germline V gene sequence: CDR1 LGHDT, CDR2 YNNKEL (reference sequence). CDR3 sequence: CASTQGADTEASF. CDR3 bases: TGTGCCAGCACCCAGGGGGCGGACACTGAAGCTTCCTTT.

This clonotype was picked up a small number of times. This rearrangement joins TRBV12-3 or TRBV12-4 to TRBJ2-1; D gene unclear. The V gene lost 6 bases and the J gene lost 5 bases, with 8 bases spanning the gap. The CDR3 runs to 12 residues. The CDR3 bases are TGTGCCAGCAGACTAACAGACAATGAGCAGTTCTTC. Amino acid sequence: CASRLTDNEQFF.

This clonotype was counted many times. The chain uses TRBV28 and TRBJ1-1, with TRBD1 matching 7 bases. The CDR3 runs to 15 residues. V dropped 6 bases and J dropped 4; count of bases not matched to a gene: 11. CDR1 and CDR2 from the germline V gene are MDHEN and SYDVKM. Written as DNA, the CDR3 is TGTGCCAGCAGGCGCTTCGACAGGGCGGCCACTGAAGCTTTCTTT. Amino acids: CASRRFDRAATEAFF. The full variable domain, in which reference TRBV28 and TRBJ1-1 provide the parts outside the CDR3, is DVKVTQSSRYLVKRTGEKVFLECVQDMDHENMFWYRQDPGLGLRLIYFSYDVKMKEKGDIPEGYSVSREKKERFSLILESASTNQTSMYLCASRRFDRAATEAFFGQGTRLTVV.

The chain employs TRBV15 and TRBJ1-2, with D tentatively TRBD1 (6 bases). V shed 3 bases and J shed 8 bases, with 10 bases lying between them. Per germline, CDR1 LNHNV and CDR2 YYDKDF (reference sequence). This CDR3 comprises 12 residues. CDR3 sequence (DNA): TGTGCCACCAGCAGCGGGACAACCGGCTACACCTTC. Protein product: CATSSGTTGYTF. The full variable domain, in which reference TRBV15 and TRBJ1-2 provide the parts outside the CDR3, is DAMVIQNPRYQVTQFGKPVTLSCSQTLNHNVMYWYQQKSSQAPKLLFHYYDKDFNNEADTPDNFQSRRPNTSFCFLDIRSPGLGDTAMYLCATSSGTTGYTFGSGTRLTVV.

The chain joins TRBV7-9 to TRBJ1-4; 9 nucleotides line up with TRBD1. V lost 6 bases to trimming and J lost 14 bases; unmatched junction nucleotides: 22. Germline V lookup: CDR1 SEHNR, CDR2 FQNEAQ (reference sequence). The CDR3 covers 17 residues. DNA for the CDR3: TGTGCCAGCAGTTCGTCCGGGACAGGGAAAACCCTTAACGTTCTGTTTTTT. Its protein product is CASSSSGTGKTLNVLFF. The complete variable domain, with remaining parts taken from reference TRBV7-9 and TRBJ1-4, reads DTGVSQNPRHKITKRGQNVTFRCDPISEHNRLYWYRQTLGQGPEFLTYFQNEAQLEKSRLLSDRFSAERPKGSFSTLEIQRTEQGDSAMYLCASSSSGTGKTLNVLFFGSGTQLSVL.

Ten or more counts support this clonotype. The V and J genes are TRBV7-2 and TRBJ2-7; a possible D gene is TRBD2 (6 bases). From germline, CDR1 is SGHTA and CDR2 FQGNSA. Trimming shortened V by 1 base and J by 7 bases, and 17 bases separated the two germline ends. This CDR3 is 15 amino acids long. The CDR3 loop is CASSLESGGQKEQYF. CDR3 nucleotide sequence: TGTGCCAGCAGCTTAGAGTCCGGGGGTCAGAAAGAGCAGTACTTC.

The rearrangement uses TRBV20-1 and TRBJ2-1; the D gene is possibly TRBD2 (5 bases). There are 14 residues in the CDR3. The V gene lost 4 bases and the J gene lost 1 base, with 11 bases spanning the gap. Germline values: CDR1 DFQATT, CDR2 SNEGSKA (reference sequence). The CDR3 DNA reads as TGCAGTGCTAAACCCGGGAATTCCTACAATGAGCAGTTCTTC. Its translation is CSAKPGNSYNEQFF.